What follows are 3 T cell receptor beta chains derived from one specimen sequenced in a study of T-cell reconstitution after alpha-beta-depleted transplantation in children. Broader study findings: One year post-transplant, T-cell counts and diversity were largely derived from T cells produced anew.

During its preparation, the TCRbeta library received unique molecular identifiers. TCRdb passed the PCR reads through MiXCR, listing each CDR3 protein once. The sample records about 300,000 distinct CDR3 sequences, 6.5% to 9% being singletons. Their antigens are not known. The sequencing used peripheral blood, collected 360 days after TCRalphabeta/CD19-depleted stem cell transplant. The receptors originated from a female patient between 2 and 15 years old who had a stem cell transplant for Fanconi anemia, so the T cells may come from the graft donor.

This clonotype was observed many times. The CDR3 nucleotides read TGTGCCAGCAGCCGGGGGAGGGAGAACACTGAAGCTTTCTTT. It codes for CASSRGRENTEAFF. The chain links TRBV4-2 to TRBJ1-1; D is possibly TRBD1 (5 bases). Germline values: CDR1 LGHNA, CDR2 YNFKEQ. V was trimmed by 4 bases and J by 1 base, leaving 10 bases between them. There are 14 residues in the CDR3.

This clonotype was found many times. One end of the junction does not line up with germline, which may come from a read error. The gene calls are TRBV7-2 and TRBJ2-3; TRBD2 aligns across 11 bases. Germline CDR1 is SGHTA and CDR2 is FQGNSA. The CDR3 covers 15 residues. CDR3 residues: CASSIAGGPGDTQYF. In DNA, the CDR3 is TGTGCCAGCAGCATAGCGGGGGGGCCGGGAGATACGCAGTATTTT.

In this sample, this clonotype turned up many times. This chain joins TRBV6-5 and TRBJ2-2; D ambiguous. This CDR3 is 16 amino acids long. Germline values: CDR1 MNHEY, CDR2 SVGAGI. Between the trimmed V and J ends, which lost 1 base and 7 bases, there was a span of 16 bases. This CDR3 reads CASSYFKDPWGGELFF. CDR3 nucleotides: TGTGCCAGCAGTTACTTTAAAGATCCCTGGGGCGGGGAGCTGTTTTTT.